This TCR beta chain is drawn from a study of T-cell memory formation after mild COVID-19. Study-wide context: TCR clusters showed largely donor specificity. Notes on the study in general: CD4/CD8 balance held among clones contracting day 15 to 85, and later expanders leaned CD4+. Whether second-wave clones peaking at day 37 were SARS-CoV-2 specific went unconfirmed.

J gave up 0 bases and V 3 bases, and 4 bases lay outside the gene matches. CDR3 length: 15 residues. Looked up from germline, CDR1 is SEHNR and CDR2 is FQNEAQ (reference sequence). TCRdb recomputed calls from the 5' RACE reads with MiXCR, one row per CDR3 protein. Of 540,000 or so distinct CDR3 sequences in the sample, around 20% were seen once. Regarding this clonotype: Its specificity is unknown.

The receptor was derived from an adult woman who had mild COVID-19 (a few samples of this study predate the infection). Cell type and time point are not known. The sequencing input was PBMCs or a T cell subset sorted from them (not recorded which). V is TRBV7-9 and J is TRBJ2-7; 8 nucleotides match TRBD1. The CDR3 nucleotides are TGTGCCAGCAGCTTCGGACAGGGAATCTCCTACGAGCAGTACTTC. Translating gives CASSFGQGISYEQYF.